This T cell receptor beta chain was documented in a study of blood T cell repertoires in COVID-19. Here immunoSEQ multiplex PCR was the method, and the copy in TCRdb shows in-frame clones only, minus some. The repertoire holds roughly 250,000 clones, with about 88% as singletons. The V end lost 5 bases, the J end lost 4 bases, and 14 bases lay between the germline ends. The germline CDR1 and CDR2 sequences are SEHNR and FQNEAQ (reference sequence). The CDR3 totals 14 residues. This clonotype was sampled from a man aged 60 to 75 who had recovered from COVID-19. The J gene is TRBJ1-2, the V gene TRBV7-9; no firm D call. Source material: peripheral blood. CDR3 DNA sequence: TGTGCCAGCAGCGCCGGGGAGGGAAGCTATGGCTACACCTTC. Encoded protein: CASSAGEGSYGYTF.